This T cell receptor beta chain was identified during a study of T cell responses to AZD1222 COVID-19 vaccine (dated by TCRdb to the early 2020s). Regarding the research as a whole: TCR sequencing was performed for roughly 240 trial participants, of whom about 200 were given two doses of AZD1222 and approximately 25 were given two doses of MenACWY control vaccine. Enrollment into the trials was organized by age into subgroups of 18-55, 56-69 and 70-plus years, and those subgroups contained roughly 150, 30 and 60 TCR-sequenced participants, respectively. Broader findings and caveats from the paper: The whole spike protein was spanned by vaccine-associated CD4 TCRs, and dominant responses were seen in regions 160-218 and 743-854. Because no samples from the day 14 peak response were available, repertoires could be characterized only after the peak T cell response. Participants were mostly white British and included more females than males, and it was suggested by the authors that clonal diversity may have been underestimated. A significant rise in spike-specific TCR breadth and depth was observed after two AZD1222 doses relative to day 0 and relative to MenACWY recipients. Reportedly, almost half of the unique spike-specific TCRs recognized epitopes lying outside the regions that are mutated in the B.1.351 and B.1.1.7 variants. The 56-69-year group was small, and its depth increase did not reach significance, likely because of low power. Only 5 to 7 AZD1222 recipients were SARS-CoV-2 seropositive at baseline, limiting conclusions about previously exposed vaccinees.

The CDR3 regions of human TCRbeta chains were analyzed by immunosequencing. From the authors' description of their analysis: TCRs in the repertoires were compared against a reference library of SARS-CoV-2-specific TCRs that had been generated with the MIRA antigen-specificity platform. Breadth meant the fraction of unique TCRs that were SARS-CoV-2-associated, whereas depth meant the fraction of total T cells that were SARS-CoV-2-associated. Using the MIRA data, each spike-specific TCR was assigned both to the spike region to which the TCR was reactive and to a CD4 or CD8 class. Log10-transformed breadth and depth values were compared by one-way ANOVA with Sidak's multiple comparisons tests. TCRdb limited this immuneACCESS table to in-frame rearrangements with V and J called. A share of clones is missing; checked studies link under half to unresolved V genes, and the rest is unexplained. The V and J calls and the clone size are those of that table, but D and trimming were determined from the DNA. This sample has about 64,000 clones in its table, and about 93% of those were observed once. The top ten constitute 6.3% of the sample.

Between the V and J ends, shortened by 8 bases and 6 bases respectively, the junction contains 16 bases. The CDR3 spans 14 residues, from the cysteine through the phenylalanine. The DNA shown is the 42-base CDR3, in frame from base 1. The germline V gene specifies MNHEY as CDR1 and SVGAGI as CDR2. This clone was found once. Its binding antigen is unknown. No much larger clone is present one base from it, and per-base qualities are unavailable. According to the study, the label for this sample's time point signals: about 28 days (+/-7) after the second vaccine dose. The label giving this sample's treatment or condition can be read as: meningococcal conjugate vaccine given as trial control. Vaccinee samples came from UK trials COV001 and COV002, including a single-blind randomized controlled phase 2/3 trial of AZD1222 (ChAdOx1 nCoV-19) in healthy adults. Trial participant PBMC samples were collected at day 0 and day 28 after the second dose for TCRbeta chain sequencing.

The receptor comes from an adult who received the MenACWY meningococcal vaccine as a control. The chain is made from TRBV6-5 and TRBJ2-2; no D gene can be assigned with confidence. Sequencing was performed on peripheral blood, taken 28 days after the second dose of the MenACWY control vaccine. The CDR3 protein is CASPSGSSPGELFF. The DNA sequence is TGTGCCAGCCCGAGTGGCAGTAGCCCCGGGGAGCTGTTTTTT.